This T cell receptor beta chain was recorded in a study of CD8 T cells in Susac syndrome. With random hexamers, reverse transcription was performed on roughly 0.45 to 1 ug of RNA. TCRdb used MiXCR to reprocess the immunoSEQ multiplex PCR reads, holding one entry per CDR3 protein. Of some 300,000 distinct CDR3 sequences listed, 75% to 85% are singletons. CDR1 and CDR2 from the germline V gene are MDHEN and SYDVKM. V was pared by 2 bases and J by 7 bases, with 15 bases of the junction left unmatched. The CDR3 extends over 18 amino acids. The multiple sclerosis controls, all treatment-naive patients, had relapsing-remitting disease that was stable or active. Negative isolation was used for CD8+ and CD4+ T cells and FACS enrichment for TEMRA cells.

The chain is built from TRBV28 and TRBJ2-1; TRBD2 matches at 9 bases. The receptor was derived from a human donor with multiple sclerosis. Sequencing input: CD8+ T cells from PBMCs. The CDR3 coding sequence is TGTGCCAGCAGTTTAAGGACTAGCGTTCTAGAGGGGTCGAATGAGCAGTTCTTC. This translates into CASSLRTSVLEGSNEQFF.